Following are 3 T cell receptor beta chains from one sample sequenced in a study of graft-versus-host responses after intestinal transplantation. For these receptors, no antigen is known. Generated by immunoSEQ multiplex PCR, the TCRdb table keeps only in-frame clones and is missing some. The data show roughly 75,000 clones, 91% seen once. The specimen comprised unstimulated CD4+ T cells sorted from spleen or lymph node cells, sampled before intestinal transplant. The receptor source for this set is a human donor who received an intestinal transplant.

About this clone itself: Germline is not matched at one junction end, which may reflect a read error. The sample carries other DNA sequences with the same CDR3. CDR3 nucleotide sequence: TGCGCCAGCAGTCTCAAAAACCTGGGTGGGACAGATAATTCCCCCCTCCACTTT. Its translation: CASSLKNLGGTDNSPLHF. This rearrangement joins TRBV4-3 to TRBJ1-6, with 7 nucleotides matching TRBD1. Germline CDR1 LGHNA, CDR2 YSLEER. This CDR3 spans 18 amino acids.

CDR3 bases: TGCGCCAGCAGCGCTACTAGCGGGGGGGCCGCGGAGACCCAGTACTTC. Translating it yields CASSATSGGAAETQYF. The rearrangement uses TRBV5-1 and TRBJ2-5; 13 bases align to TRBD2. The CDR3 runs to 16 residues. J lost 5 bases, V lost 4 bases, and 8 bases had no gene match. CDR1 is SGHRS and CDR2 is YFSETQ in the germline V gene. Together with reference TRBV5-1 and TRBJ2-5, the CDR3 gives the full variable domain: KAGVTQTPRYLIKTRGQQVTLSCSPISGHRSVSWYQQTPGQGLQFLFEYFSETQRNKGNFPGRFSGRQFSNSRSEMNVSTLELGDSALYLCASSATSGGAAETQYFGPGTRLLVL.

The J gene is TRBJ1-1, the V gene TRBV14; 8 bases fit TRBD1. The CDR3 is 14 amino acids. Per the germline V gene, CDR1 is SGHDN and CDR2 is FVKESK. With 4 bases clipped from V and 5 bases from J, the junction kept 6 bases outside the gene matches. The CDR3 spells CASSLRGLVTEAFF. The CDR3 DNA sequence: TGTGCCAGCAGCCTCAGGGGGCTAGTAACTGAAGCTTTCTTT. Full variable domain (missing parts from reference TRBV14 and TRBJ1-1): EAGVTQFPSHSVIEKGQTVTLRCDPISGHDNLYWYRRVMGKEIKFLLHFVKESKQDESGMPNNRFLAERTGGTYSTLKVQPAELEDSGVYFCASSLRGLVTEAFFGQGTRLTVV.